This TCR beta chain was identified in a study of blood T cells in healthy people across ages. CDR3 length: 14 amino acids. The junction had 10 bases not matched to a gene; V was cut back by 4 bases and J by 5 bases. Germline CDR1 SQVTM, CDR2 ANQGSEA. This clonotype was recorded a few times. A sample-barcoded 5' primer and a J-beta primer mix were used in a second PCR of roughly 7 to 11 cycles. Researchers report that a template-switch adaptor with 12 random nucleotides tagged each cDNA molecule. MiXCR, run by TCRdb on the 5' RACE reads, gives a single entry per CDR3 protein. This sample has approximately 850,000 distinct CDR3 sequences, with more than 45% found just once.

The chain recombines TRBV29-1 with TRBJ2-5; 7 bases are a match to TRBD1. The sequencing sample was made of blood. The receptor's source is a man younger than 45 in good health. Written as DNA, the CDR3 is TGCAGCGTTGGTACAGGGACAGAATGGGAGACCCAGTACTTC. Translation gives CSVGTGTEWETQYF. The full variable domain, completed using reference TRBV29-1 and TRBJ2-5, is SAVISQKPSRDICQRGTSLTIQCQVDSQVTMMFWYRQQPGQSLTLIATANQGSEATYESGFVIDKFPISRPNLTFSTLTVSNMSPEDSSIYLCSVGTGTEWETQYFGPGTRLLVL.